This TCR beta chain was identified in a study of vaccination and CD4 T cells after COVID-19. A remark on this clonotype: The antigen remains unidentified.

Sequencing of cultured CD4+ T cell DNA used the Oncomine TCR Beta short-read assay. One entry per CDR3 protein results from TCRdb running MiXCR on the PCR reads. The repertoire holds around 6,800 distinct CDR3 sequences, with about two fifths as singletons. Trimming took 4 bases from V and 0 from J; bases not matched to a gene: 7. This CDR3 has 18 amino acids. From germline, CDR1 is MNHEY and CDR2 SVGAGI. As to treatment: approximately 10-day PBMC culture with coronavirus spike peptide pools or control peptides (ViraFEST assay). Gathered ahead of the COVID-19 pandemic (2011-2018) were the CD4+ T cells of the unexposed donor.

The chain carries TRBV6-5 and TRBJ2-6, with 9 positions matching TRBD1. The sequence came from a human donor in good health. Sequenced sample: CD4+ T cells from blood, cultured in vitro. The CDR3 reads CASSLGTGHNSGANVLTF. The CDR3 nucleotides are TGTGCCAGCAGTTTAGGGACAGGGCATAACTCTGGGGCCAACGTCCTGACTTTC.